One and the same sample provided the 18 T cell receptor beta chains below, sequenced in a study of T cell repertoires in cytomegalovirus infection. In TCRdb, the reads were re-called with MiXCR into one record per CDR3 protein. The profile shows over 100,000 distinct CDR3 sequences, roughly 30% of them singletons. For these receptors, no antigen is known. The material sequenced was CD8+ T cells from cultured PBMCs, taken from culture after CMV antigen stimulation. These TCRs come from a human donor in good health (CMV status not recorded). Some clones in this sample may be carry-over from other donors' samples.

Here the CDR3 reads CSVEEGEWDTIYF. CDR3 DNA sequence: TGCAGCGTTGAAGAGGGGGAATGGGACACCATATATTTT. The gene calls are TRBV29-1 and TRBJ1-3; maybe TRBD1 (5 bases). The CDR3 loop spans 13 amino acids. Germline CDR1 is SQVTM and CDR2 is ANQGSEA. V lost 0 bases and J lost 8, with 11 bases in between. Looking up the rest from reference TRBV29-1 and TRBJ1-3 gives the full variable domain: SAVISQKPSRDICQRGTSLTIQCQVDSQVTMMFWYRQQPGQSLTLIATANQGSEATYESGFVIDKFPISRPNLTFSTLTVSNMSPEDSSIYLCSVEEGEWDTIYFGEGSWLTVV.

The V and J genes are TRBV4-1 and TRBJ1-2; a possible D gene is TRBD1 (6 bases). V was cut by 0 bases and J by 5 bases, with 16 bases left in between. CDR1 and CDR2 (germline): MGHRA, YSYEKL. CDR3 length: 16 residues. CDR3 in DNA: TGCGCCAGCAGCCAAGACGAAAGGGGGACACATTATGGCTACACCTTC. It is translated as CASSQDERGTHYGYTF.

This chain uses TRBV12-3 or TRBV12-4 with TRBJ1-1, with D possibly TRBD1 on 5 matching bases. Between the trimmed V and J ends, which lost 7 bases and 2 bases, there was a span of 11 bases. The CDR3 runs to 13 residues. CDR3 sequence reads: CASKGDQNTEAFF. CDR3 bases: TGTGCCAGCAAAGGGGACCAAAACACTGAAGCTTTCTTT.

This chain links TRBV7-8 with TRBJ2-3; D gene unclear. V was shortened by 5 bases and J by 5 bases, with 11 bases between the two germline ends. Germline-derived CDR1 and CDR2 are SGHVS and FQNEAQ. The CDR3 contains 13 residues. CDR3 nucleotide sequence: TGTGCCAGCAGCCCTGGTTGGGGAGATACGCAGTATTTT. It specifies CASSPGWGDTQYF.

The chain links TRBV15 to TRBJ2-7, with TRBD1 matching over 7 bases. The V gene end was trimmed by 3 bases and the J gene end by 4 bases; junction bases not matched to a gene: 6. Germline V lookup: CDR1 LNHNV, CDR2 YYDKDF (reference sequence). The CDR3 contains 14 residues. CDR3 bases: TGTGCCACCAGCAGGGACAGGAATGGGTACGAGCAGTACTTC. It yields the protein CATSRDRNGYEQYF.

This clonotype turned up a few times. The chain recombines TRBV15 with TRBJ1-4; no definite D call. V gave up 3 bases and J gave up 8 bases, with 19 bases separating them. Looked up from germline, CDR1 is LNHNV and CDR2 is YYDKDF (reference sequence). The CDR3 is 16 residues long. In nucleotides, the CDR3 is TGTGCCACCAGCAGCCCCGTCCAGGAGGGAGGGGAAAAACTGTTTTTT. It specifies CATSSPVQEGGEKLFF.

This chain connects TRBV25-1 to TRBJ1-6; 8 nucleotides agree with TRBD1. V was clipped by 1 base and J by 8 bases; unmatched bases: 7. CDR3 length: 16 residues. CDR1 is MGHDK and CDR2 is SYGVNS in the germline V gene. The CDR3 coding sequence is TGTGCCAGCAGTGAATGGGGCAGGGGGCTTGATTCACCCCTCCACTTT. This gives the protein CASSEWGRGLDSPLHF.

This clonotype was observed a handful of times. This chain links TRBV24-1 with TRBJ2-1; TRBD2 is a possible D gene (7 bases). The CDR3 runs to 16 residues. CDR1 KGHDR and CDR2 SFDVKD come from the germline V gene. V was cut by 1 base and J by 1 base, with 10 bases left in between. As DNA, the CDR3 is TGTGCCACCAGTGATTTTGAGGGGGGGTCCTACAATGAGCAGTTCTTC. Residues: CATSDFEGGSYNEQFF.

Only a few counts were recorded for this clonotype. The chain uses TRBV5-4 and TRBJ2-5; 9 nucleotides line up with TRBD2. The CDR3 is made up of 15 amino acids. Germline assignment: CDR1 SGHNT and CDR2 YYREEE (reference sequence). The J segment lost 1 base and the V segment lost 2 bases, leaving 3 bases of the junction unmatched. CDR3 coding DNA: TGTGCCAGCAGCTTAAAAGCGGGGGGCCAAGAGACCCAGTACTTC. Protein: CASSLKAGGQETQYF.

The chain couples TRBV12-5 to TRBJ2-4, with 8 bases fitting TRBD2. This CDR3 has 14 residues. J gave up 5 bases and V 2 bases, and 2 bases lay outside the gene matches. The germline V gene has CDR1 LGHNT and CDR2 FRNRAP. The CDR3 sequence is CASGLMGLENIQYF. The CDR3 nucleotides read TGTGCTAGTGGTTTGATGGGACTAGAAAACATTCAGTACTTC.

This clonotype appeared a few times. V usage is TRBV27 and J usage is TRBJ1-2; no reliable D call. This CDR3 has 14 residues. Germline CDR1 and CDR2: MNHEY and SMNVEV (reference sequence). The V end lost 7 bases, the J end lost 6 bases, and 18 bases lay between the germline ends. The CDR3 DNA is TGTGCCAGCAAATGGTCTACGGGTAAAGATGGCTACACCTTC. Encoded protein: CASKWSTGKDGYTF.

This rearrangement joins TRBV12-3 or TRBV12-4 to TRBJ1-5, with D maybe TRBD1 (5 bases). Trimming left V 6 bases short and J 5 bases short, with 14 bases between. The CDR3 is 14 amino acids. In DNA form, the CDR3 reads TGTGCCAGCAGCCCGATATTAGGGGATCAGCCCCAGCATTTT. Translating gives CASSPILGDQPQHF.

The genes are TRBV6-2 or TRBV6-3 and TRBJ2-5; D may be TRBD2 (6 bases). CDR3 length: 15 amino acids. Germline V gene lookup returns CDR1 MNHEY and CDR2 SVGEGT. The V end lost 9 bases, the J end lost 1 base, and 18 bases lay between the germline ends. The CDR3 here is CASQREWGLQETQYF. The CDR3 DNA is TGTGCCAGTCAACGGGAATGGGGACTCCAAGAGACCCAGTACTTC.

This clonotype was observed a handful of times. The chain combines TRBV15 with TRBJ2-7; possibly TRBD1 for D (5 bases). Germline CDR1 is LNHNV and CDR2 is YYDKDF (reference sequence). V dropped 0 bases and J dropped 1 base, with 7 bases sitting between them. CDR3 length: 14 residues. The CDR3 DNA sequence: TGTGCCACCAGCAGAGATCAGGGATCCTACGAGCAGTACTTC. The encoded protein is CATSRDQGSYEQYF.

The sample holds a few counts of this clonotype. The DNA for the CDR3 is TGTGCTAGTGGTCCAGATTTGGCGACTGGGGCTTTCTTT. Translation gives CASGPDLATGAFF. This chain links TRBV12-5 with TRBJ1-1, with unresolved D. Trimming pared 5 bases from V and 11 bases from J, leaving 18 bases between. This CDR3 comprises 13 residues. Per germline, CDR1 LGHNT and CDR2 FRNRAP.

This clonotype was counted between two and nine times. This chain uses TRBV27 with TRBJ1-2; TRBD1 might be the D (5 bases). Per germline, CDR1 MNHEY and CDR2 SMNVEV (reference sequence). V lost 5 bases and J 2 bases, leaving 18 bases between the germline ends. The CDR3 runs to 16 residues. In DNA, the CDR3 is TGTGCCAGCAGTGAGACACCGGGACTTATAAACTATGGCTACACCTTC. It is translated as CASSETPGLINYGYTF.

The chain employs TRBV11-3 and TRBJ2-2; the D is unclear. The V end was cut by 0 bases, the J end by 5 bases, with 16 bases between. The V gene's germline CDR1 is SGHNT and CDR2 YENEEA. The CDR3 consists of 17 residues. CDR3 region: CASSLDRSAALTGELFF. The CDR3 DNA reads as TGTGCCAGCAGCTTAGATAGGAGCGCGGCCCTAACCGGGGAGCTGTTTTTT. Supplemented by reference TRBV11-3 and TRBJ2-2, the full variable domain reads EAGVVQSPRYKIIEKKQPVAFWCNPISGHNTLYWYLQNLGQGPELLIRYENEEAVDDSQLPKDRFSAERLKGVDSTLKIQPAELGDSAVYLCASSLDRSAALTGELFFGEGSRLTVL.

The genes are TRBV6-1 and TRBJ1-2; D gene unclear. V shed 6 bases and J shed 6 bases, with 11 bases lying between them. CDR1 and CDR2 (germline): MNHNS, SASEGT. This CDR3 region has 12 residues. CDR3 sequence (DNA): TGTGCCAGCAGCTCCCGTGGGGATGGCTACACCTTC. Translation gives CASSSRGDGYTF.